This T cell receptor beta chain was recorded in a study of blood T cell repertoires in COVID-19. The overall study: Sites in the United States, Italy and Spain provided acute and convalescent COVID-19 samples.

The table came from immunoSEQ multiplex PCR; TCRdb's copy has only in-frame clones and leaves some out. The repertoire holds about 410,000 clones, with 90% as singletons. CDR1 SGHTA and CDR2 FQGNSA come from the germline V gene. V lost 3 bases and J lost 8, with 13 bases in between. The CDR3 totals 13 residues. This clone was seen a few times. Participant ages covered roughly 18 to 89 years across 24 US areas. The sample was PBMCs or T cells enriched from blood (not recorded which). The V call is TRBV7-2, the J call TRBJ1-2; D is possibly TRBD1 (5 bases). The TCR comes from a man aged 18 to 30 who had recovered from COVID-19. DNA of the CDR3: TGTGCCAGCAGCTTGCAGGGAAGTTTAGGCTACACCTTC. Translating it yields CASSLQGSLGYTF.